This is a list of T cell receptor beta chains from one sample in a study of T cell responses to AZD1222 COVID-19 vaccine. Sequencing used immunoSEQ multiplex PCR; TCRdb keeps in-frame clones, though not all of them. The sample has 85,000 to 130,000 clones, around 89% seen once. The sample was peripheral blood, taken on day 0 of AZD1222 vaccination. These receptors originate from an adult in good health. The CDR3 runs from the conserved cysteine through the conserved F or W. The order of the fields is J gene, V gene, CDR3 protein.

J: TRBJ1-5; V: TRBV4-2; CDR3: CASSQDRLGGPLLGSNQPQHF
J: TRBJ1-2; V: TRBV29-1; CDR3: CSVVGTGGSYGYTF
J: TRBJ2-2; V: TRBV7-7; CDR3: CASSLTSGGTPTGELFF
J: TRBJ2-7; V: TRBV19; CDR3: CASSGQGRYEQYF
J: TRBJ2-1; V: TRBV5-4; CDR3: CASSLGDRGYEQFF
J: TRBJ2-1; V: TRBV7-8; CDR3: CASARVFSSYNEQFF
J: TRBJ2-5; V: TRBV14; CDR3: CASSPRGDGRETQYF
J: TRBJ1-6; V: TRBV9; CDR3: CASSKDVDSPLHF
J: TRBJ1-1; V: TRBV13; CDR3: CASSWGEGSNAEAFF
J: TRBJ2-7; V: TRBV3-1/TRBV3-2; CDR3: CASKRSGGRYEQYF
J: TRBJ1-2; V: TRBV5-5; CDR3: CASSWGPLHGYTF
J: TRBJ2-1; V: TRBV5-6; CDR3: CASSSTDPNEQFF
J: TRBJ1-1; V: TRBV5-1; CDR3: CASSLDLNTEAFF
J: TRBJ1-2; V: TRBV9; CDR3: CASSVYGGQTGYTF
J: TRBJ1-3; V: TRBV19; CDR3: CASSIGTGGTGNTIYF
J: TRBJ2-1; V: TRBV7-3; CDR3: CASSLGAGIYNEQFF
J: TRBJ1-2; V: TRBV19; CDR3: CASSLGRLELYGYTF
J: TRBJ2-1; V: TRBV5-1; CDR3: CASSRGQGEHNEQFF
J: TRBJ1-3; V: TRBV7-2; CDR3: CASSLGGQGATIYF
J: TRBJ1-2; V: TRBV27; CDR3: CASSLSFGEYGYTF
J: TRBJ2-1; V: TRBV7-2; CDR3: CASSLGTSTYNEQFF
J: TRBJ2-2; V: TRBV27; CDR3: CASSLKDRGTGELFF
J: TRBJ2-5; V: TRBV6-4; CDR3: CASSDLTGGIGETQYF
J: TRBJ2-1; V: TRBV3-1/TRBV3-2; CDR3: CASSQDEGGYEQFF
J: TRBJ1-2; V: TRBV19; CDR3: CASSTTGSLNYGYTF
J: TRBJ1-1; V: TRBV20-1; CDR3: CSARENTEAFF
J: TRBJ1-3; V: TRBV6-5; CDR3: CASSYDVWSSGNTIYF
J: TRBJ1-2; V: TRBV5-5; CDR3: CASSLDRAGLGGYTF